These T cell receptor beta chains were read from a single sample in a study of blood T cell repertoires in COVID-19. Produced via immunoSEQ multiplex PCR; TCRdb's table is partial and in-frame only. The data contain about 76,000 clones, around 85% of them singletons. The sequenced sample consisted of peripheral blood. These receptors originate from a man in his fifties or sixties with COVID-19, enrolled during active disease. Both conserved end residues are trimmed from each CDR3. Fields, in order: V gene, J gene, CDR3 protein.

>TRBV2|TRBJ1-1
ASRKDSNTEAF
>TRBV24-1|TRBJ2-1
ATSDLTGTGEQF
>TRBV6-5|TRBJ1-5
ASTSSAGEQH
>TRBV28|TRBJ1-5
ASSLLSQGAGQPQH
>TRBV27|TRBJ2-7
ASSRLTSGVSYEQY
>TRBV30|TRBJ2-3
AWTTTDTQY
>TRBV19|TRBJ2-2
ASSSWTGGPGELF
>TRBV6-1|TRBJ2-3
ASSEGLRDTQY
>TRBV5-1|TRBJ1-1
ASSLVPLSMNTEAF
>TRBV3-1/TRBV3-2|TRBJ1-2
ASSQDSQGGWGYT
>TRBV5-6|TRBJ1-4
ASSPQGGWNEKLF
>TRBV5-1|TRBJ2-7
ASSSGLAAYEQY
>TRBV28|TRBJ2-7
ASSRNRAPYEQY
>TRBV28|TRBJ2-3
ASSLSGDDTDTQY
>TRBV28|TRBJ1-2
ASRGQVFRGYT
>TRBV19|TRBJ1-4
ASSMLRTEREKLF
>TRBV5-1|TRBJ1-2
ASSLEGDKFNYGYT